This T cell receptor (beta chain) came from a study of identical twins. Study-wide results and caveats: Out-of-frame alpha sequences shared by twins showed excess low generation probability. Conclusions relied on cross-sectional statistical analysis, not following the same donors. Modelling approaches yielded underestimates of out-of-frame TCR alpha sharing between monozygotic twins.

There were only healthy Caucasians among the donors. TCRdb reprocessed the 5' RACE reads via MiXCR and lists one record per CDR3 protein. The sample yields a few hundred thousand distinct CDR3 sequences, around 20% seen once. Germline V gives CDR1 SQVTM, CDR2 ANQGSEA. Trimming took off 6 bases at V and 4 bases at J, with 13 bases between the two ends. The CDR3 totals 12 residues. This clonotype has just a few counts. The antigen is undetermined. The sequenced material came from naive T cells sorted from blood. The chain carries TRBV29-1 and TRBJ2-7; either TRBD1 or TRBD2 may fit D (5 bases each). The TCR sequence derives from a man in his fifties or sixties in good health. The CDR3 loop reads CSVGDLEYEQYF. CDR3 sequence (DNA): TGCAGCGTGGGGGACCTAGAGTACGAGCAGTACTTC.